The rows below give T cell receptor beta chains drawn from one sample of a study of Ad26.COV2.S vaccination and SARS-CoV-2 variants. TCRdb keeps only in-frame clones here, not all; method: immunoSEQ multiplex PCR. Of 400,000 to 500,000 clones in the sample, approximately 90% were seen once. The sample in question was peripheral blood, obtained in a trial of Ad26.COV2.S vaccine versus placebo. Receptors were obtained from a person aged 18-65 years who received the Ad26.COV2.S COVID-19 vaccine or a placebo. Each CDR3 is given with its conserved first and last residue. D genes are given only for firm matches. The size field is filled for only some rows; it gives once, few, many or a size class.

D,size,V,J,CDR3,DNA
TRBD1,NA,TRBV19,TRBJ1-1,CASSIGQGVLNTEAFF,TGTGCCAGTAGTATAGGACAGGGAGTTTTGAACACTGAAGCTTTCTTT
TRBD1,once,TRBV11-2,TRBJ2-7,CASSFTGQGIEQYF,TGTGCCAGCAGCTTTACGGGACAGGGGATCGAGCAGTACTTC
NA,NA,TRBV28,TRBJ1-6,CASSGGLLATYNSPLHF,TGTGCCAGCAGTGGGGGACTCTTAGCAACCTATAATTCACCCCTCCACTTT
TRBD1,once,TRBV6-5,TRBJ2-1,CASNNRQGSYAEQFF,TGTGCCAGCAACAACCGACAGGGGTCGTACGCCGAGCAGTTCTTC
NA,NA,TRBV12-3/TRBV12-4,TRBJ1-2,CASSLEVGYTF,TGTGCCAGCAGTTTAGAGGTTGGCTACACCTTC
NA,NA,TRBV2,TRBJ1-3,CASSELGMNGNTIYF,TGTGCCAGCAGTGAATTAGGGATGAATGGAAACACCATATATTTT
NA,NA,TRBV12-5,TRBJ2-7,CASAPHPGGSYEQYF,TGTGCTAGTGCCCCACATCCCGGGGGCTCCTACGAGCAGTACTTC
NA,NA,TRBV4-1,TRBJ1-4,CASSQAIGATNEKLFF,TGCGCCAGCAGCCAAGCGATCGGAGCAACTAATGAAAAACTGTTTTTT
NA,few,TRBV7-9,TRBJ1-3,CASSLLAGDGNTIYF,TGTGCCAGCAGCCTGCTGGCAGGGGATGGAAACACCATATATTTT
TRBD2,NA,TRBV6-5,TRBJ2-7,CARSIRGGAGDQYF,TGTGCCCGCAGCATTCGCGGGGGGGCGGGGGACCAGTACTTC
NA,NA,TRBV5-1,TRBJ2-3,CASSLTAFTDTQYF,TGCGCCAGCAGCCTGACCGCCTTCACAGATACGCAGTATTTT
NA,NA,TRBV25-1,TRBJ2-5,CASSQGKTQYF,TGTGCCAGCAGTCAAGGGAAGACCCAGTACTTC
NA,NA,TRBV5-5,TRBJ2-7,CASSLSMVRVGEQYF,TGTGCCAGCAGCTTGTCGATGGTCAGGGTGGGCGAGCAGTACTTC
NA,NA,TRBV6-5,TRBJ2-3,CASRVGSGTDTQYF,TGTGCCAGCCGGGTTGGCTCGGGCACAGATACGCAGTATTTT
NA,NA,TRBV11-3,TRBJ1-1,CASSSSTVNTEAFF,TGTGCCAGCAGCTCCTCGACAGTGAACACTGAAGCTTTCTTT
TRBD2,NA,TRBV13,TRBJ2-1,CASSFPYRTSGSPGGEQFF,TGTGCCAGCAGCTTCCCCTACAGGACTAGCGGGTCCCCTGGCGGAGAGCAGTTCTTC
NA,NA,TRBV27,TRBJ1-2,CASSLSGNYGYTF,TGTGCCAGCAGTTTATCGGGGAACTATGGCTACACCTTC
NA,NA,TRBV28,TRBJ1-2,CASSLFRAGGYTF,TGTGCCAGCAGTTTATTCAGGGCGGGGGGCTACACCTTC
NA,NA,TRBV12-3/TRBV12-4,TRBJ2-5,CASSPPGVTQYF,TGTGCCAGCAGTCCCCCTGGGGTGACCCAGTACTTC
TRBD1,NA,TRBV7-9,TRBJ1-2,CASSWATGGDWTDYGYTF,TGTGCCAGCAGTTGGGCGACAGGGGGCGATTGGACCGACTATGGCTACACCTTC
NA,NA,TRBV24-1,TRBJ1-5,CATSSAGAGQPQHF,TGTGCCACGTCTTCAGCGGGGGCTGGGCAGCCCCAGCATTTT
NA,NA,TRBV6-6,TRBJ1-2,CASSYLVGPNGYTF,TGTGCCAGCAGTTACCTCGTCGGTCCCAATGGCTACACCTTC
NA,once,TRBV28,TRBJ2-5,CASSLYETQYF,TGTGCCAGCAGCCTGTATGAGACCCAGTACTTC
NA,once,TRBV4-1,TRBJ1-6,CASSQDSGEGSPLHF,TGCGCCAGCAGCCAAGATTCCGGGGAGGGTTCACCCCTCCACTTT
TRBD2,NA,TRBV6-6,TRBJ2-5,CASTRLAGGQETQYF,TGTGCCAGCACACGACTAGCGGGGGGGCAAGAGACCCAGTACTTC
TRBD1,NA,TRBV29-1,TRBJ2-3,CSVESLGQGPTDTQYF,TGCAGCGTTGAAAGTTTGGGACAGGGGCCCACAGATACGCAGTATTTT
NA,NA,TRBV7-2,TRBJ1-5,CASSLSGAYNQPQHF,TGTGCCAGCAGCTTATCTGGGGCATACAATCAGCCCCAGCATTTT